The 25 T cell receptor beta chains reported below all come from one sample, sequenced in a study of T cell clonality in common variable immunodeficiency. Points from the study as a whole: Reportedly, TCR beta sequences from common variable immunodeficiency showed fewer deletions and N-nucleotide insertions.

TCRdb's table, derived via immunoSEQ multiplex PCR, lists solely in-frame clones and lacks some. Singletons are absent from the sample, which has 30,000 to 35,000 clones. These receptors are not linked to any known antigen. Sequenced sample: peripheral blood mononuclear cells. Receptor source: a human donor with common variable immunodeficiency.

This clone was counted between two and nine times. Read sequence stops 3 residues before the CDR3 end, and the germline J gene provides the missing end. The V and J genes are TRBV6-1 and TRBJ1-2, with 8 bases that match TRBD1. The CDR3 is made up of 13 amino acids. The germline gives CDR1 MNHNS, CDR2 SASEGT. The V segment lost 4 bases and the J segment 5 bases; nucleotides outside the gene matches: 3. The CDR3 loop reads CASSVTGGYGYTF. Partial CDR3 DNA: TGTGCCAGCAGTGTTACAGGGGGTTATGGC.

This clone has a handful of counts. The read ends 3 residues before the CDR3 terminus; that terminus is restored from the germline J gene. This rearrangement joins TRBV7-3 to TRBJ2-7; a possible D gene is TRBD1 (6 bases). The CDR3 has 16 residues. Germline lookup yields CDR1 SGHTA and CDR2 FQGTGA. The V gene lost 5 bases and the J gene lost 4 bases, with 21 bases spanning the gap. Incomplete CDR3 DNA: TGTGCCAGCAGCCGTTACCCCTCAGGGGCCGATTACGAG. Translation: CASSRYPSGADYE. The whole CDR3 is CASSRYPSGADYEQYF.

This clone appeared many times. The sequence runs out 3 residues before the end of the CDR3; the remainder is reconstructed from the germline J gene. The rearrangement joins TRBV7-2 to TRBJ1-5; possible D gene TRBD1, 6 bases. The CDR3 loop spans 13 amino acids. Germline loops: CDR1 SGHTA, CDR2 FQGNSA. Trimming removed 10 bases at V and 3 bases at J, with 13 bases between. Incomplete CDR3 DNA: TGTGCCACCGGTGACAGGCCCAATCAGCCC. Protein sequence: CATGDRPNQP. The full CDR3 is CATGDRPNQPQHF.

In regard to this clone: The DNA ends 3 residues before the CDR3 does, and the rest of the CDR3 is filled in from the germline J gene. The chain carries TRBV19 and TRBJ1-1, with a weak D call TRBD1 (5 bases). CDR1 LNHDA and CDR2 SQIVND come from the germline V gene (reference sequence). Trimming pared 6 bases from V and 3 bases from J, leaving 14 bases between. The CDR3 spans 14 residues. The CDR3 loop reads CASREGEGDTEAFF. The DNA read from the CDR3 is TGTGCCAGTAGAGAAGGGGAGGGTGACACTGAA.

This clone showed up many times. The read finishes 3 residues shy of the CDR3 end, and the germline J gene is used to complete it. The rearrangement joins TRBV28 to TRBJ2-7, with 7 bases identical to TRBD1. Germline trimming cut 6 bases from V and 3 bases from J; bases unmatched to any gene: 11. CDR1 MDHEN and CDR2 SYDVKM come from the germline V gene. The length of the CDR3 is 15 residues. CDR3 DNA, as far as it was read: TGTGCCAGCAGAGTCGACCGGGACAGCTACTACGAG. Translated, it gives CASRVDRDSYYE. The whole CDR3 reads CASRVDRDSYYEQYF.

This clone was seen a few times. The CDR3 bases that were read are TGTGCCAGCTCACCACGGGACGGGGGAAACACTGAA. Translating gives CASSPRDGGNTE. The whole CDR3 reads CASSPRDGGNTEAFF. The rearrangement uses TRBV18 and TRBJ1-1, with a possible D match to TRBD1 (5 bases). The missing CDR3 end, 3 residues past where the read stops, is filled in from the germline J gene. Germline assignment: CDR1 KGHSH and CDR2 LQKENI. The CDR3 has 15 amino acids. V lost 1 base, J lost 2 bases, and 11 bases lay in between.

This clone was detected many times. Sequencing ends 3 residues short of the CDR3 end; the germline J gene provides the rest. This chain connects TRBV5-5 to TRBJ2-7; 7 nucleotides line up with TRBD1. Germline-derived CDR1 and CDR2 are SGHKS and YYEKEE (reference sequence). V lost 4 bases, J lost 4 bases, and 8 bases stayed unmatched. The CDR3 is made up of 14 amino acids. CDR3 DNA, as far as it was read: TGTGCCAGCAGCCCGGACAGGTACGGATACGAG. The encoded protein is CASSPDRYGYE. From start to end, the CDR3 is CASSPDRYGYEQYF.

This clone was seen only a few times. Read coverage stops 3 residues before the CDR3 terminus; the germline J gene supplies the remainder. The V gene is TRBV2, the J gene TRBJ1-4; D is perhaps TRBD1 (6 bases). This CDR3 has 15 residues. Germline CDR1 is SNHLY and CDR2 is FYNNEI. Trimming cost V 4 bases and J 8 bases, with 17 bases left between them. The covered CDR3 bases are TGTGCCAGCAGTGGTGCTGGACAGCGAGGGGAAAAA. It encodes CASSGAGQRGEK. The whole CDR3 protein reads CASSGAGQRGEKLFF.

In its sample, this clone was seen many times. The read ends 3 residues shy of where the CDR3 ends; the end is completed using the germline J gene. J is TRBJ2-1 and V is TRBV13; weak D call: TRBD2 (6 bases). This CDR3 is built from 17 residues. Trimming took 0 bases from V and 3 from J, leaving 15 bases between them. The germline CDR1 and CDR2 sequences are PRHDT and FYEKMQ (reference sequence). CDR3 DNA (partial): TGTGCCAGCAGCTTAGGTGGGGTAGCGGTCGTCTACAATGAG. It codes for CASSLGGVAVVYNE. The whole CDR3 sequence reads CASSLGGVAVVYNEQFF.

This clone was seen ten or more times. The observed sequence ends 3 residues before the CDR3 terminus, with the missing tail filled in from the germline J gene. The rearrangement joins TRBV7-3 to TRBJ2-5, with 15 bases identical to TRBD2. The CDR3 contains 16 residues. Germline V gives CDR1 SGHTA, CDR2 FQGTGA. V shed 5 bases, J shed 5 bases, and the junction held 6 bases outside the gene matches. CDR3 sequence: CASSRGLAGGGETQYF. The sequenced CDR3 bases are TGTGCCAGCAGCCGAGGACTAGCGGGAGGGGGTGAGACC.

This clone has only a few counts. CDR3 protein: CASSELAGYNTDTQYF. The sequenced CDR3 bases are TGTGCCAGCAGTGAACTAGCGGGATATAATACAGATACG. The chain uses TRBV2 and TRBJ2-3, with 9 nucleotides matching TRBD2. The observed sequence ends 3 residues before the CDR3 terminus, with the missing tail filled in from the germline J gene. CDR3 length equals 16 residues. Germline assignment: CDR1 SNHLY and CDR2 FYNNEI. The J segment lost 3 bases and the V segment lost 2 bases, leaving 6 bases of the junction unmatched. Together with reference TRBV2 and TRBJ2-3, the CDR3 gives the full variable domain: EPEVTQTPSHQVTQMGQEVILRCVPISNHLYFYWYRQILGQKVEFLVSFYNNEISEKSEIFDDQFSVERPDGSNFTLKIRSTKLEDSAMYFCASSELAGYNTDTQYFGPGTRLTVL.

Many counts were recorded for this clone. The sequence runs out 3 residues before the end of the CDR3; the remainder is reconstructed from the germline J gene. This rearrangement joins TRBV2 to TRBJ1-1; the D gene is possibly TRBD1 (6 bases). Germline V lookup: CDR1 SNHLY, CDR2 FYNNEI. This CDR3 contains 11 residues. Trimming left V 11 bases short and J 1 base short, with 8 bases between. CDR3 bases read: TGTGCCGGGACAAAGAACACTGAA. Translated, it gives CAGTKNTE. From start to end, the CDR3 is CAGTKNTEAFF.

This clone was counted between two and nine times. The sequence runs out 3 residues before the end of the CDR3; the remainder is reconstructed from the germline J gene. The chain carries TRBV5-1 and TRBJ2-7; 10 bases agree with TRBD2. V lost 7 bases, J lost 5 bases, and 12 bases stayed unmatched. The CDR3 is made up of 15 amino acids. CDR1 is SGHRS and CDR2 is YFSETQ in the germline V gene. The CDR3 reads CASQARPAGGNEQYF. The CDR3 DNA, read in part, is TGCGCCAGCCAAGCCCGGCCAGCGGGAGGGAACGAG. The full variable domain, its missing parts supplied by reference TRBV5-1 and TRBJ2-7, is KAGVTQTPRYLIKTRGQQVTLSCSPISGHRSVSWYQQTPGQGLQFLFEYFSETQRNKGNFPGRFSGRQFSNSRSEMNVSTLELGDSALYLCASQARPAGGNEQYFGPGTRLTVT.

This clone was seen only a few times. The read terminates 3 residues before the CDR3 end, so the remaining end is supplied by the germline J gene. The V and J genes are TRBV11-2 and TRBJ2-7; the D gene is possibly TRBD2 (5 bases). There are 15 residues in the CDR3. Germline values: CDR1 SGHAT, CDR2 FQNNGV. Between the trimmed V and J ends, which lost 5 bases and 1 base, there was a span of 15 bases. CDR3 bases read: TGTGCCAGCAGCGTCACACAAACTAGGTCCTACGAG. It encodes CASSVTQTRSYE. The full CDR3 reads CASSVTQTRSYEQYF.

The sample holds many counts of this clone. Coverage ceases 3 residues before the CDR3 finishes, and the germline J gene fills in the end. V gene TRBV14 combines with J gene TRBJ2-7; 7 bases fit TRBD1. V was clipped by 5 bases and J by 3 bases; unmatched bases: 7. The germline V gene has CDR1 SGHDN and CDR2 FVKESK. This CDR3 contains 14 residues. The CDR3 DNA, read in part, is TGTGCCAGCAGCGCAGGGACAGCGCTCTACGAG. It encodes CASSAGTALYE. The entire CDR3 reads CASSAGTALYEQYF.

Concerning this clone: The sequence runs out 3 residues before the end of the CDR3; the remainder is reconstructed from the germline J gene. The chain has TRBV6-2 or TRBV6-3 and TRBJ2-3; either TRBD1 or TRBD2 may supply D (5 bases each). Deletions cut 6 bases from V and 2 bases from J, with 12 bases between. The CDR3 is 14 residues long. CDR1 is MNHEY and CDR2 is SVGEGT in the germline V gene. Partial CDR3 DNA: TGTGCCAGCAGCCGAGGGGTGGCCACAGATACG. This translates into CASSRGVATDT. In full, the CDR3 is CASSRGVATDTQYF.

This clone was observed a handful of times. The read comes to an end 3 residues before the CDR3 does, leaving the germline J gene to fill in the end. The chain couples TRBV19 to TRBJ2-2; D is undetermined. Trimming took off 4 bases at V and 4 bases at J, with 25 bases between the two ends. The CDR3 has 19 amino acids. The V gene's germline CDR1 is LNHDA and CDR2 SQIVND (reference sequence). The CDR3 bases that were read are TGTGCCAGTAGTACCTTCCTGGGTGCGGAGTCCCTCATCACCGGGGAG. Translated, it gives CASSTFLGAESLITGE. The entire CDR3 protein is CASSTFLGAESLITGELFF. Using reference TRBV19 and TRBJ2-2 for the parts outside the CDR3, the full variable domain is DGGITQSPKYLFRKEGQNVTLSCEQNLNHDAMYWYRQDPGQGLRLIYYSQIVNDFQKGDIAEGYSVSREKKESFPLTVTSAQKNPTAFYLCASSTFLGAESLITGELFFGEGSRLTVL.

This clone was seen many times. CDR3 protein: CASSLPTGAGYTGELFF. The CDR3 DNA, read in part, is TGCGCCAGCAGCTTGCCCACAGGGGCCGGTTACACCGGGGAG. The chain combines TRBV5-1 with TRBJ2-2; 7 bases line up with TRBD1. Sequencing ends 3 residues short of the CDR3 end; the germline J gene provides the rest. Per the germline V gene, CDR1 is SGHRS and CDR2 is YFSETQ. The trim removed 1 base at V and 3 bases at J, leaving 9 bases unmatched. There are 17 residues in the CDR3.

The table lists this clone with many counts. Coverage ceases 3 residues before the CDR3 finishes, and the germline J gene fills in the end. The chain is built from TRBV11-2 and TRBJ2-1; TRBD1 is a possible D gene (6 bases). The germline V and J ends were trimmed by 5 bases and 8 bases, with 19 bases remaining between them. CDR1 and CDR2 from the germline V gene are SGHAT and FQNNGV. The length of the CDR3 is 15 residues. The CDR3 protein is CASSAPPLQGDEQFF. The DNA read from the CDR3 is TGTGCCAGCAGCGCCCCCCCCTTACAGGGCGATGAG. Together with reference TRBV11-2 and TRBJ2-1, the CDR3 gives the full variable domain: EAGVAQSPRYKIIEKRQSVAFWCNPISGHATLYWYQQILGQGPKLLIQFQNNGVVDDSQLPKDRFSAERLKGVDSTLKIQPAKLEDSAVYLCASSAPPLQGDEQFFGPGTRLTVL.

This clone came up many times. The read ends 3 residues early relative to the CDR3; the germline J gene fills the gap. The V call is TRBV10-1, the J call TRBJ2-2; 12 bases align to TRBD1. CDR3 length: 16 residues. The germline V gene encodes CDR1 WNHNN and CDR2 SYGVQD (reference sequence). V dropped 4 bases and J dropped 3; count of bases not matched to a gene: 3. The CDR3 loop reads CASSAGTGGDTGELFF. CDR3 DNA (partial): TGCGCCAGCAGTGCCGGGACAGGGGGCGACACCGGGGAG.

This clone was seen at least ten times. The CDR3 end lies 3 residues beyond the end of the read and is filled in from the germline J gene. J is TRBJ2-7 and V is TRBV10-3; 7 bases agree with TRBD1. The germline CDR1 and CDR2 sequences are ENHRY and SYGVKD. The CDR3 length is 16 residues. V was pared by 3 bases and J by 3 bases, with 11 bases of the junction left unmatched. The sequenced part of the CDR3 DNA is TGTGCCATCAGTGACCAACTCTTTCGGGACAGCTACGAG. It translates to CAISDQLFRDSYE. The entire CDR3 protein reads CAISDQLFRDSYEQYF.

This clone was seen ten or more times. The CDR3 goes on 3 residues after the read ends, and that part is filled in from the germline J gene. This chain uses TRBV2 with TRBJ1-1, with D perhaps TRBD1 (5 bases). The germline V gene encodes CDR1 SNHLY and CDR2 FYNNEI. CDR3 size: 14 residues. The covered CDR3 bases are TGTGCCAGCAGTGAATCAAGGGAGGGGTTGGTA. Amino acids: CASSESREGLV. The CDR3 reads in full as CASSESREGLVAFF.

This clone was seen repeatedly, ten times or more. The CDR3 extends 3 residues past the end of the read, so its final part is completed from the germline J gene. This sequence joins TRBV7-2 and TRBJ2-2, with D possibly TRBD2 on 5 matching bases. Germline V CDR1 and CDR2: SGHTA, FQGNSA. The CDR3 consists of 15 residues. V was pared by 4 bases and J by 2 bases, with 11 bases between. The sequenced CDR3 bases are TGTGCCAGCAGCTCCAGCGGATTTAACACCGGGGAG. It is translated as CASSSSGFNTGE. The CDR3 in full is CASSSSGFNTGELFF.

This clone was detected ten times or more. The DNA ends 3 residues before the CDR3 does, and the rest of the CDR3 is filled in from the germline J gene. This sequence joins TRBV27 and TRBJ2-7; 7 nucleotides match TRBD2. With 7 bases clipped from V and 3 bases from J, the junction kept 15 bases outside the gene matches. This CDR3 region has 16 residues. Per the germline V gene, CDR1 is MNHEY and CDR2 is SMNVEV (reference sequence). The CDR3 protein is CASKLSSGPSHYEQYF. The part of the CDR3 DNA that was read is TGTGCCAGCAAATTATCTAGCGGACCATCCCACTACGAG.

In regard to this clone: The missing CDR3 end, 3 residues past where the read stops, is filled in from the germline J gene. This sequence joins TRBV5-4 and TRBJ2-1, with 7 bases lining up with TRBD2. Losses at the gene ends were 4 bases for V and 2 bases for J; bases not matched to a gene: 6. The CDR3 contains 15 residues. The germline CDR1 and CDR2 sequences are SGHNT and YYREEE (reference sequence). The DNA read from the CDR3 is TGTGCCAGCAGCGGTCGGGGGGTAGCCTACAATGAG. Protein product: CASSGRGVAYNE. The entire CDR3 protein reads CASSGRGVAYNEQFF.